The 25 T cell receptor beta chains reported below all come from one sample, sequenced in a study of T cells in Graves' hyperthyroidism and ophthalmopathy. Amplification yielded TCR beta CDR3 regions, with RNA transcripts as the source. First-round RT-PCR of the TCR CDR3 relied on the HTBI primer set. TCRdb re-derived calls from the multiplex PCR reads in MiXCR, one entry per CDR3 protein. The data contain about 640,000 distinct CDR3 sequences, roughly 14% of them seen just once; the ten biggest clones take up around 12%. The sequenced material came from blood. These receptors were taken from a woman aged 45-59 years with Graves' ophthalmopathy.

Details on this clonotype: A much larger clonotype is one base distant, so this may be a read error. The chain joins TRBV6-2 or TRBV6-3 to TRBJ2-3; 11 nucleotides agree with TRBD2. The ends lost 7 bases at V and 1 base at J; junction bases unmatched: 19. The CDR3 is 20 residues long. Germline assignment: CDR1 MNHEY and CDR2 SVGEGT. CDR3: CASNIQWASGRLIRTDTQYF. The CDR3 bases are TGTGCCAGCAATATCCAATGGGCTAGCGGGAGGCTTATTCGCACAGATACGCAGTATTTT.

This clonotype was recorded at least ten times. This chain joins TRBV2 and TRBJ2-1, with D unresolved. CDR3 length: 15 residues. CDR1 SNHLY and CDR2 FYNNEI come from the germline V gene. With 5 bases removed from V and 5 bases from J, the gap between germline ends came to 16 bases. The CDR3, as DNA: TGTGCCAGCAGTACACTACCCCGTCACAACAATGAGCAGTTCTTC. The encoded protein is CASSTLPRHNNEQFF.

In this sample, this clonotype turned up many times. V and J are TRBV7-6 and TRBJ2-1, with no clear D. V lost 2 bases and J 6 bases, leaving 5 bases between the germline ends. This CDR3 region has 12 residues. Germline CDR1 is SGHVS and CDR2 is FNYEAQ. The CDR3 DNA sequence: TGTGCCAGCAGCTTAACACGCAATGAGCAGTTCTTC. It encodes CASSLTRNEQFF.

The sample holds many counts of this clonotype. J is TRBJ2-1 and V is TRBV3-1; 9 bases are a match to TRBD2. Germline loops: CDR1 LGHDT, CDR2 YNNKEL (reference sequence). The CDR3 has 15 amino acids. V was clipped by 4 bases and J by 8 bases; unmatched bases: 9. The chain's CDR3 is CASSPGTSYRDEQFF. The CDR3 coding sequence is TGTGCCAGCAGCCCCGGGACTAGCTATCGGGATGAGCAGTTCTTC.

The chain links TRBV7-2 to TRBJ2-7, with 8 bases aligning to TRBD2. This CDR3 region has 15 residues. V dropped 1 base and J dropped 9; count of bases not matched to a gene: 11. Germline V CDR1 and CDR2: SGHTA, FQGNSA. The CDR3 nucleotides read TGTGCCAGCAGCTTAGAAGGCCTAGCGGGTCCCGTGCAGTACTTC. Translated, it gives CASSLEGLAGPVQYF.

This clonotype was seen ten or more times. The chain carries TRBV18 and TRBJ1-5; D perhaps matches TRBD1 (6 bases). This CDR3 region has 13 residues. The germline V gene has CDR1 KGHSH and CDR2 LQKENI. The V end was cut by 8 bases, the J end by 7 bases, with 15 bases between. For the CDR3, the DNA is TGTGCCAGCAACCGGGACAAGAGACAGCCCCAGCATTTT. It codes for CASNRDKRQPQHF.

This clonotype was seen repeatedly, ten times or more. V is TRBV12-3 or TRBV12-4 and J is TRBJ2-5; 9 bases line up with TRBD2. The CDR3 consists of 13 residues. The V segment lost 3 bases and the J segment 7 bases; nucleotides outside the gene matches: 3. The CDR3 reads CASSLGTSPTQYF. CDR3 nucleotides: TGTGCCAGCAGTTTGGGGACTAGCCCGACCCAGTACTTC.

The chain links TRBV27 to TRBJ1-4; D unclear. The germline V gene has CDR1 MNHEY and CDR2 SMNVEV (reference sequence). With 4 bases removed from V and 8 bases from J, the gap between germline ends came to 14 bases. The CDR3 has 14 amino acids. This CDR3 reads CASSWRSWGEKLFF. CDR3 in DNA: TGTGCCAGCAGTTGGAGGAGCTGGGGAGAAAAACTGTTTTTT.

The J gene is TRBJ1-1, the V gene TRBV4-3, with TRBD1 matching over 8 bases. V gave up 1 base and J gave up 4 bases; unmatched junction bases: 2. Germline CDR1 is LGHNA and CDR2 is YSLEER. The CDR3 contains 14 residues. Written as DNA, the CDR3 is TGCGCCAGCAGCCAAGTCGACAGGGGCACTGAAGCTTTCTTT. As protein: CASSQVDRGTEAFF.

The CDR3 region has the DNA TGTGCCAGCAGCCTGTCCGAACCGGGGACCCAGTACTTC. This gives the protein CASSLSEPGTQYF. The chain has TRBV3-1 and TRBJ2-5; D uncertain. Germline loops: CDR1 LGHDT, CDR2 YNNKEL (reference sequence). V was shortened by 4 bases and J by 7 bases, with 13 bases between the two germline ends. This CDR3 has 13 amino acids.

There are a few counts of this clonotype. This chain links TRBV3-1 with TRBJ2-3; 8 bases line up with TRBD1. This CDR3 has 16 amino acids. The V segment lost 1 base and the J segment 4 bases; nucleotides outside the gene matches: 7. The V gene's germline CDR1 is LGHDT and CDR2 YNNKEL (reference sequence). CDR3 amino acids: CASSQVQGESSDTQYF. The CDR3, as DNA: TGTGCCAGCAGCCAAGTACAGGGGGAAAGTTCAGATACGCAGTATTTT.

This clonotype was seen only a few times. This rearrangement joins TRBV20-1 to TRBJ1-1, with 7 bases identical to TRBD1. V shed 5 bases, J shed 6 bases, and the junction held 3 bases outside the gene matches. CDR1 and CDR2 (germline): DFQATT, SNEGSKA (reference sequence). There are 11 residues in the CDR3. Here the CDR3 reads CSAPGTAEAFF. Here the CDR3 DNA reads TGCAGTGCTCCTGGGACAGCTGAAGCTTTCTTT.

The table lists this clonotype with many counts. DNA for the CDR3: TGTGCCTGGAGTGTCGGGACAAGCACAGATACGCAGTATTTT. Amino acid sequence: CAWSVGTSTDTQYF. The chain carries TRBV30 and TRBJ2-3, with D maybe TRBD1 (6 bases). Deletions cut 0 bases from V and 0 bases from J, with 7 bases between. This CDR3 has 14 amino acids. CDR1 and CDR2 from the germline V gene are GTSNPN and SVGIG (reference sequence).

This rearrangement joins TRBV29-1 to TRBJ2-2; 7 bases fit TRBD1. This CDR3 comprises 14 residues. Germline values: CDR1 SQVTM, CDR2 ANQGSEA. The trim removed 6 bases at V and 0 bases at J, leaving 4 bases unmatched. In DNA form, the CDR3 reads TGCAGCGTCCCGACAGGGTCGAACACCGGGGAGCTGTTTTTT. Its protein product is CSVPTGSNTGELFF.

This clonotype was seen many times. The chain has TRBV7-9 and TRBJ2-1; TRBD1 aligns across 8 bases. Per the germline V gene, CDR1 is SEHNR and CDR2 is FQNEAQ (reference sequence). The V segment lost 5 bases and the J segment 9 bases; nucleotides outside the gene matches: 3. This CDR3 comprises 12 residues. This CDR3 is CASSQGAVEQFF. In DNA form, the CDR3 reads TGTGCCAGCAGCCAGGGGGCGGTTGAGCAGTTCTTC.

The chain links TRBV7-8 to TRBJ1-4; possibly TRBD1 for D (5 bases). Germline lookup yields CDR1 SGHVS and CDR2 FQNEAQ. CDR3 length: 14 residues. Trimming stripped 7 bases from V and 8 bases from J, with 17 bases between. The CDR3 coding sequence is TGTGCCAGCAAACCTGGGGGGTTTGGGGAAAAACTGTTTTTT. This translates into CASKPGGFGEKLFF.

This clonotype was seen only a few times. J is TRBJ2-7 and V is TRBV24-1; 8 bases are a match to TRBD1. This CDR3 has 16 residues. Germline assignment: CDR1 KGHDR and CDR2 SFDVKD. With 4 bases clipped from V and 0 bases from J, the junction kept 7 bases outside the gene matches. CDR3 bases: TGTGCCACCAGTGAGGCCGGGACAGGAAACTCCTACGAGCAGTACTTC. Translating it yields CATSEAGTGNSYEQYF.

At least ten counts were recorded for this clonotype. The chain links TRBV18 to TRBJ1-2; 7 bases agree with TRBD1. J was trimmed by 5 bases and V by 6 bases; bases with no gene match: 9. This CDR3 region has 14 residues. The V gene's germline CDR1 is KGHSH and CDR2 LQKENI. The CDR3 DNA is TGTGCCAGCTCCCAGACAGGGCAAGATTATGGCTACACCTTC. Translating gives CASSQTGQDYGYTF.

This clonotype was counted many times. V gene TRBV3-1 combines with J gene TRBJ2-7; maybe TRBD1 (6 bases). CDR1 is LGHDT, CDR2 YNNKEL, per germline (reference sequence). The V gene lost 4 bases and the J gene lost 4 bases, with 14 bases spanning the gap. This CDR3 has 14 residues. The CDR3 here is CASSPQGQGYEQYF. In DNA form, the CDR3 reads TGTGCCAGCAGCCCCCAGGGCCAGGGGTACGAGCAGTACTTC.

This clonotype has a count of ten or more. The V gene is TRBV6-1, the J gene TRBJ2-1; 9 bases align to TRBD2. Germline loops: CDR1 MNHNS, CDR2 SASEGT. V shed 2 bases and J 6 bases; nucleotides not matched to a gene: 5. The CDR3 totals 15 residues. Here the CDR3 reads CASSESGRTSNEQFF. The DNA for the CDR3 is TGTGCCAGCAGTGAAAGCGGGAGGACCTCCAATGAGCAGTTCTTC.

The table lists this clonotype with many counts. The V and J genes are TRBV7-9 and TRBJ2-3; 7 nucleotides line up with TRBD2. The CDR3 loop spans 15 amino acids. Germline CDR1 is SEHNR and CDR2 is FQNEAQ (reference sequence). J lost 0 bases, V lost 8 bases, and 8 bases had no gene match. Here the CDR3 DNA reads TGTGCCAGCCGCCGACTAGCACCGAGCACAGATACGCAGTATTTT. As protein: CASRRLAPSTDTQYF.

This clonotype was picked up many times. The V call is TRBV12-3 or TRBV12-4, the J call TRBJ2-1, with TRBD2 matching 12 bases. The CDR3 extends over 17 amino acids. V dropped 6 bases and J dropped 6; count of bases not matched to a gene: 12. This CDR3 is CASRMGGSSGRANEQFF. The CDR3 DNA reads TGTGCCAGCAGAATGGGGGGATCTAGCGGGAGGGCCAATGAGCAGTTCTTC.

This clonotype was counted at least ten times. The gene calls are TRBV20-1 and TRBJ1-1; D gene ambiguous. The germline gives CDR1 DFQATT, CDR2 SNEGSKA (reference sequence). The CDR3 is 9 residues long. V lost 4 bases, J lost 3 bases, and 0 bases lay in between. CDR3 coding DNA: TGCAGTGCTAACACTGAAGCTTTCTTT. Translated, it gives CSANTEAFF.

This clonotype was seen many times. The gene calls are TRBV2 and TRBJ2-5, with D tentatively TRBD2 (6 bases). From germline, CDR1 is SNHLY and CDR2 FYNNEI. This CDR3 spans 12 amino acids. Trimming cost V 6 bases and J 13 bases, with 18 bases left between them. CDR3 DNA sequence: TGTGCCAGCAGCGCCCCTCGGGGCGGGATGTACTTC. This codes for CASSAPRGGMYF.

This clonotype was seen at least ten times. The chain joins TRBV28 to TRBJ2-7; tentative D call: TRBD2 (5 bases). Germline assignment: CDR1 MDHEN and CDR2 SYDVKM. CDR3 length equals 16 residues. Trimming stripped 6 bases from V and 1 base from J, with 19 bases between. This chain's CDR3 is CASRAQGSLRSYEQYF. The CDR3 DNA reads as TGTGCCAGCAGAGCTCAAGGGAGCCTACGATCCTACGAGCAGTACTTC.